A single sample gave rise to the 18 T cell receptor beta chains below, sequenced in a study of cytomegalovirus exposure and HLA in healthy donors. The PCR made use of 60 Vbeta and 13 Jbeta primers. Method: immunoSEQ multiplex PCR; TCRdb's copy keeps in-frame clones and lacks some. The repertoire holds approximately 120,000 clones, around 76% seen once, with approximately 12% in the top ten. The source material was PBMCs. Source of these receptors: a woman in her forties in good health and CMV-seropositive.

The chain joins TRBV6-1 to TRBJ1-4; the match to TRBD1 covers 7 bases. The V gene's germline CDR1 is MNHNS and CDR2 SASEGT. The CDR3 extends over 14 amino acids. Trimming took 6 bases from V and 5 from J; bases not matched to a gene: 6. The CDR3 loop is CASRPGQPNEKLFF. Here the CDR3 DNA reads TGTGCCAGCAGACCGGGACAGCCCAATGAAAAACTGTTTTTT.

Here the CDR3 reads CASSLGGTANTEAFF. The CDR3 DNA sequence: TGTGCCAGCAGCTTAGGGGGGACAGCTAACACTGAAGCTTTCTTT. The V gene is TRBV7-6, the J gene TRBJ1-1, with 7 bases matching TRBD1. The CDR3 loop spans 15 amino acids. J was trimmed by 2 bases and V by 1 base; bases with no gene match: 4. Germline values: CDR1 SGHVS, CDR2 FNYEAQ.

The chain links TRBV19 to TRBJ1-6; D remains unclear. CDR3 length: 15 residues. V lost 0 bases, J lost 7 bases, and 10 bases lay in between. CDR1 and CDR2 (germline): LNHDA, SQIVND (reference sequence). The CDR3 region has the DNA TGTGCCAGTAGTATAGATCTATTCGGGAATTCACCCCTCCACTTT. Amino acids: CASSIDLFGNSPLHF.

The V call is TRBV19, the J call TRBJ1-3; D is undetermined. Trimming stripped 6 bases from V and 0 bases from J, with 12 bases between. The CDR3 loop spans 15 amino acids. Per the germline V gene, CDR1 is LNHDA and CDR2 is SQIVND (reference sequence). The CDR3, as DNA: TGTGCCAGTAGACTACAGCTAGCCTCTGGAAACACCATATATTTT. Translating gives CASRLQLASGNTIYF.

This chain joins TRBV6-5 and TRBJ1-1; D gene unclear. Per the germline V gene, CDR1 is MNHEY and CDR2 is SVGAGI. CDR3 length: 15 amino acids. V was trimmed by 7 bases and J by 1 base, leaving 16 bases between them. DNA for the CDR3: TGTGCCAGCACAACCTCGGGAGTATGGAACACTGAAGCTTTCTTT. Its translation is CASTTSGVWNTEAFF.

This rearrangement joins TRBV6-5 to TRBJ2-1; tentatively, D is TRBD2 (5 bases). The CDR3 sequence is 13 residues long. V was clipped by 1 base and J by 5 bases, with 6 bases between them. Germline-derived CDR1 and CDR2 are MNHEY and SVGAGI. The CDR3 loop is CASSYLRDNEQFF. The CDR3 nucleotides read TGTGCCAGCAGTTACTTGAGGGACAATGAGCAGTTCTTC.

This chain links TRBV6-5 with TRBJ1-2; maybe TRBD1 (5 bases). Germline CDR1 is MNHEY and CDR2 is SVGAGI. V shed 0 bases and J shed 6 bases, with 17 bases lying between them. The CDR3 runs to 16 residues. The chain's CDR3 is CASSYSTSGGRDGYTF. CDR3 coding DNA: TGTGCCAGCAGTTACTCAACTTCCGGGGGGAGAGATGGCTACACCTTC.

This clone was seen a single time. This rearrangement joins TRBV6-5 to TRBJ2-3; no reliable D call. The CDR3 has 14 amino acids. Trimming cost V 5 bases and J 2 bases, with 11 bases left between them. Germline V lookup: CDR1 MNHEY, CDR2 SVGAGI. The DNA of the CDR3 is TGTGCCAGCAGTGCGGCGCTTTCCACAGATACGCAGTATTTT. It codes for CASSAALSTDTQYF.

This clone was seen a few times. The chain has TRBV11-1 and TRBJ2-1, with TRBD2 matching 8 bases. The V gene's germline CDR1 is SGHAT and CDR2 FQDESV (reference sequence). There are 15 residues in the CDR3. Germline trimming cut 6 bases from V and 6 bases from J; bases unmatched to any gene: 10. This CDR3 reads CASSVSGGAFNEQFF. CDR3 DNA: TGTGCCAGCAGTGTGTCGGGGGGGGCATTCAATGAGCAGTTCTTC.

The rearrangement links TRBV6-4 to TRBJ2-1; 11 bases agree with TRBD2. The CDR3 loop spans 14 amino acids. With V trimmed by 4 bases and J by 6 bases, 2 bases remained unmatched. Germline CDR1 reads MRHNA; CDR2 reads SNTAGT. The CDR3 nucleotides read TGTGCCAGCAGTGGTAGCGGGGGGGCCAATGAGCAGTTCTTC. Encoded protein: CASSGSGGANEQFF.

The chain employs TRBV4-2 and TRBJ1-3; no firm D call. The CDR3 runs to 14 residues. V was pared by 1 base and J by 7 bases, with 11 bases between. CDR1 and CDR2 from the germline V gene are LGHNA and YNFKEQ. The CDR3 DNA reads TGTGCCAGCAGCCAAGCCGGACTCAGGAACACCATATATTTT. Translating gives CASSQAGLRNTIYF.

The chain links TRBV5-1 to TRBJ1-1; 9 bases fit TRBD1. The CDR3 runs to 15 residues. Per the germline V gene, CDR1 is SGHRS and CDR2 is YFSETQ. Trimming took 2 bases from V and 5 from J; bases not matched to a gene: 7. For the CDR3, the DNA is TGCGCCAGCAGCTTAGGGGACAGGGTGGGGACTGAAGCTTTCTTT. It yields the protein CASSLGDRVGTEAFF.

A few counts support this clone. The chain employs TRBV7-9 and TRBJ1-3; 7 nucleotides align to TRBD1. Looked up from germline, CDR1 is SEHNR and CDR2 is FQNEAQ (reference sequence). The CDR3 totals 15 residues. Trimming took 4 bases from V and 6 from J; bases not matched to a gene: 9. CDR3 amino acids: CASSSRQGYENTIYF. CDR3 in DNA: TGTGCCAGCAGCTCCCGACAGGGTTACGAAAACACCATATATTTT.

The chain combines TRBV7-6 with TRBJ1-1, with D tentatively TRBD1 (5 bases). The CDR3 runs 14 residues. Trimming removed 1 base from V and 4 bases from J, with 10 bases in between. Germline CDR1 is SGHVS and CDR2 is FNYEAQ. The CDR3 coding sequence is TGTGCCAGCAGCTTAGGGGGGGTCGGCACTGAAGCTTTCTTT. Protein product: CASSLGGVGTEAFF.

The chain joins TRBV7-9 to TRBJ1-2; tentatively, D is TRBD1 (6 bases). This CDR3 region has 15 residues. Looked up from germline, CDR1 is SEHNR and CDR2 is FQNEAQ (reference sequence). Trimming took 2 bases from V and 4 from J, leaving 14 bases between them. Written as DNA, the CDR3 is TGTGCCAGCAGCTTACCTACAGGGAACCGCTATGGCTACACCTTC. The encoded protein is CASSLPTGNRYGYTF. Drawing the rest from reference TRBV7-9 and TRBJ1-2, the complete variable domain is DTGVSQNPRHKITKRGQNVTFRCDPISEHNRLYWYRQTLGQGPEFLTYFQNEAQLEKSRLLSDRFSAERPKGSFSTLEIQRTEQGDSAMYLCASSLPTGNRYGYTFGSGTRLTVV.

This clone was picked up a small number of times. The chain is built from TRBV6-5 and TRBJ2-3; 12 bases align to TRBD1. The ends lost 5 bases at V and 7 bases at J; junction bases unmatched: 7. Germline assignment: CDR1 MNHEY and CDR2 SVGAGI. The CDR3 extends over 15 amino acids. CDR3 coding DNA: TGTGCCAGCAGTCCCGGGACAGGGGGCAGAAATACGCAGTATTTT. It is translated as CASSPGTGGRNTQYF.

The chain has TRBV6-1 and TRBJ2-7; D is perhaps TRBD2 (6 bases). The CDR3 has 14 amino acids. Germline-derived CDR1 and CDR2 are MNHNS and SASEGT. V lost 4 bases to trimming and J lost 5 bases, with 15 bases between them. CDR3 loop: CASSGVGGAHEQYF. The CDR3 nucleotides are TGTGCCAGCAGTGGAGTTGGCGGGGCCCACGAGCAGTACTTC.

The chain has TRBV7-2 and TRBJ2-7; a possible D gene is TRBD1 (5 bases). CDR1 SGHTA and CDR2 FQGNSA come from the germline V gene. The CDR3 contains 13 residues. The ends were cut back, 4 bases at V and 5 bases at J, with 12 bases in the middle. DNA of the CDR3: TGTGCCAGCAGCTACAGGTGGGTAGACGAGCAGTACTTC. Protein: CASSYRWVDEQYF.